The next 23 T cell receptor beta chains were all read from a single sample in a study of high-grade serous ovarian cancer treatment subgroups. Tumor samples were obtained before definitive surgery or chemotherapy. Sequenced by immunoSEQ multiplex PCR; TCRdb stores in-frame clones only, minus some. The sample has 35,000 to 45,000 clones; roughly three quarters are singletons. Sequencing was done on a sample of tumor tissue. The source is a human donor with high-grade serous ovarian cancer.

This clone was seen only once. V and J are TRBV13 and TRBJ2-1, with D possibly matching TRBD1 (7 bases). The CDR3 runs 14 residues. V dropped 5 bases and J dropped 12 bases, with 20 bases sitting between them. Per germline, CDR1 PRHDT and CDR2 FYEKMQ (reference sequence). The CDR3: CASSLRGPQGGQFF. The CDR3 coding sequence is TGTGCCAGCAGCCTAAGAGGACCTCAGGGGGGGCAGTTCTTC.

This clone was observed a handful of times. The chain couples TRBV27 to TRBJ2-7; D is perhaps TRBD2 (5 bases). The CDR3 has 14 amino acids. CDR1 and CDR2 (germline): MNHEY, SMNVEV (reference sequence). Between the trimmed V and J ends, which lost 5 bases and 6 bases, there was a span of 17 bases. Here the CDR3 reads CASSRAGVSGEQYF. CDR3 DNA: TGTGCCAGCAGTCGAGCCGGGGTCTCAGGCGAGCAGTACTTC.

The rearrangement joins TRBV10-1 to TRBJ2-7; 11 bases are shared with TRBD2. V shed 6 bases and J 4 bases; nucleotides not matched to a gene: 5. Germline CDR1 is WNHNN and CDR2 is SYGVQD (reference sequence). CDR3 length: 14 residues. The CDR3 DNA reads as TGCGCCAGCAGGAGACTAGCGGGACCTTACGAGCAGTACTTC. This sequence encodes CASRRLAGPYEQYF.

The chain couples TRBV7-2 to TRBJ2-4, with D unresolved. This CDR3 contains 15 residues. V shed 8 bases and J shed 0 bases, with 14 bases lying between them. Germline loops: CDR1 SGHTA, CDR2 FQGNSA. CDR3 residues: CASSDGTLAKNIQYF. CDR3 sequence (DNA): TGTGCCAGCTCGGACGGAACACTAGCCAAAAACATTCAGTACTTC.

This clone showed up just once. The J gene is TRBJ1-6, the V gene TRBV29-1, with 8 bases lining up with TRBD1. The CDR3 totals 12 residues. With 4 bases clipped from V and 7 bases from J, the junction kept 0 bases outside the gene matches. CDR1 and CDR2 from the germline V gene are SQVTM and ANQGSEA. The CDR3 DNA sequence: TGCAGCGTTGGGACAGGGAATTCACCCCTCCACTTT. Protein sequence: CSVGTGNSPLHF.

The V gene is TRBV28, the J gene TRBJ2-7, with D uncertain. V lost 6 bases and J 1 base, leaving 10 bases between the germline ends. The CDR3 loop spans 13 amino acids. Looked up from germline, CDR1 is MDHEN and CDR2 is SYDVKM. The CDR3 protein is CASSLDSSYEQYF. The CDR3 DNA reads TGTGCCAGCAGCTTAGACTCGTCCTACGAGCAGTACTTC.

The V and J genes are TRBV19 and TRBJ1-1, with 9 positions matching TRBD1. V lost 4 bases, J lost 6 bases, and 9 bases stayed unmatched. The CDR3 runs 15 residues. Germline V lookup: CDR1 LNHDA, CDR2 SQIVND (reference sequence). CDR3 nucleotide sequence: TGTGCCAGTAGTAAAGGACAGGGGTCGGCCGCTGAAGCTTTCTTT. Its protein product is CASSKGQGSAAEAFF. Filled out from reference TRBV19 and TRBJ1-1, the complete variable domain reads DGGITQSPKYLFRKEGQNVTLSCEQNLNHDAMYWYRQDPGQGLRLIYYSQIVNDFQKGDIAEGYSVSREKKESFPLTVTSAQKNPTAFYLCASSKGQGSAAEAFFGQGTRLTVV.

V is TRBV28 and J is TRBJ1-1; no clear D. The CDR3 extends over 13 amino acids. Trimming removed 10 bases from V and 2 bases from J, with 14 bases in between. The germline CDR1 and CDR2 sequences are MDHEN and SYDVKM. In DNA, the CDR3 is TGTGCCACCACAAGGGCTGAAAACACTGAAGCTTTCTTT. Its translation is CATTRAENTEAFF.

This rearrangement joins TRBV18 to TRBJ1-4; no definite D call. CDR3 size: 13 residues. With 0 bases removed from V and 8 bases from J, the gap between germline ends came to 7 bases. CDR1 and CDR2 from the germline V gene are KGHSH and LQKENI. The CDR3 sequence: CASSPPTREKLFF. CDR3 coding DNA: TGTGCCAGCTCACCACCTACGAGGGAAAAACTGTTTTTT.

The chain uses TRBV2 and TRBJ1-1; the D gene is possibly TRBD1 (5 bases). The CDR3 runs to 12 residues. V was clipped by 3 bases and J by 6 bases, with 8 bases between them. Germline V gene lookup returns CDR1 SNHLY and CDR2 FYNNEI. CDR3 in amino acids: CASSDRGPEAFF. Here the CDR3 DNA reads TGTGCCAGCAGTGATAGGGGCCCTGAAGCTTTCTTT.

The chain carries TRBV9 and TRBJ2-1; D is uncertain. Trimming removed 0 bases at V and 0 bases at J, with 13 bases between. This CDR3 is built from 17 residues. CDR1 is SGDLS and CDR2 is YYNGEE in the germline V gene. CDR3 loop: CASSVEAISSSYNEQFF. The CDR3 DNA reads as TGTGCCAGCAGCGTAGAAGCGATATCAAGCTCCTACAATGAGCAGTTCTTC.

The chain uses TRBV7-3 and TRBJ2-7; TRBD2 matches 11 bases. This CDR3 region has 17 residues. Germline CDR1 reads SGHTA; CDR2 reads FQGTGA. V gave up 3 bases and J gave up 1 base; unmatched junction bases: 8. The CDR3, as DNA: TGTGCCAGCAGCTTCCGGACTAGCGGGCTGCTATCCTACGAGCAGTACTTC. It translates to CASSFRTSGLLSYEQYF.

The gene calls are TRBV5-1 and TRBJ2-3; a possible D gene is TRBD1 (5 bases). The V end lost 5 bases, the J end lost 1 base, and 8 bases lay between the germline ends. CDR1 and CDR2 (germline): SGHRS, YFSETQ. This CDR3 contains 13 residues. CDR3 coding DNA: TGCGCCAGCAGAAGGGGTGGCACAGATACGCAGTATTTT. Its translation is CASRRGGTDTQYF.

This clone was counted once. J is TRBJ2-1 and V is TRBV12-5; D call uncertain. The CDR3 runs to 14 residues. The germline gives CDR1 LGHNT, CDR2 FRNRAP. V lost 2 bases to trimming and J lost 9 bases, with 14 bases between them. The CDR3 sequence: CASGLSSFFGEQFF. The CDR3 DNA reads TGTGCTAGTGGTTTGTCCTCTTTCTTTGGTGAGCAGTTCTTC.

The sample holds one count of this clone. The chain is built from TRBV2 and TRBJ2-2, with D perhaps matching TRBD1 or TRBD2 (5 bases each). This CDR3 is built from 16 residues. Between the trimmed V and J ends, which lost 2 bases and 0 bases, there was a span of 10 bases. Germline lookup yields CDR1 SNHLY and CDR2 FYNNEI. CDR3 sequence: CASSEWGRANTGELFF. In DNA form, the CDR3 reads TGTGCCAGCAGTGAATGGGGGAGAGCGAACACCGGGGAGCTGTTTTTT. The full variable domain, completed using reference TRBV2 and TRBJ2-2, is EPEVTQTPSHQVTQMGQEVILRCVPISNHLYFYWYRQILGQKVEFLVSFYNNEISEKSEIFDDQFSVERPDGSNFTLKIRSTKLEDSAMYFCASSEWGRANTGELFFGEGSRLTVL.

The chain employs TRBV28 and TRBJ2-1, with 7 bases fitting TRBD2. CDR3 length equals 16 residues. Germline trimming cut 8 bases from V and 2 bases from J; bases unmatched to any gene: 12. CDR1 is MDHEN and CDR2 is SYDVKM in the germline V gene. The CDR3 reads CASVRVAGVPYNEQFF. In DNA, the CDR3 is TGTGCCAGCGTTAGGGTCGCGGGAGTCCCCTACAATGAGCAGTTCTTC.

The chain carries TRBV28 and TRBJ1-1, with a tentative D call TRBD1 (6 bases). The germline V gene has CDR1 MDHEN and CDR2 SYDVKM. Trimming removed 5 bases at V and 7 bases at J, with 23 bases between. CDR3 length equals 16 residues. The CDR3 coding sequence is TGTGCCAGCAGTCACGGAAGAGACAGGCGTGCGGGTGAAGCTTTCTTT. As protein: CASSHGRDRRAGEAFF.

The rearrangement uses TRBV29-1 and TRBJ2-7; TRBD2 matches at 7 bases. CDR1 and CDR2 (germline): SQVTM, ANQGSEA. This CDR3 spans 12 amino acids. The J segment lost 4 bases and the V segment lost 5 bases, leaving 5 bases of the junction unmatched. CDR3 amino acids: CSVRDGGYEQYF. Here the CDR3 DNA reads TGCAGCGTTCGTGACGGGGGGTACGAGCAGTACTTC.

The CDR3 region is CASSLVRDRVEKTQYF. The CDR3 DNA follows: TGTGCCAGCAGCTTAGTTCGGGACAGGGTTGAAAAGACCCAGTACTTC. The V and J genes are TRBV7-8 and TRBJ2-5; 9 bases line up with TRBD1. Germline V CDR1 and CDR2: SGHVS, FQNEAQ. The junction had 9 bases not matched to a gene; V was cut back by 1 base and J by 6 bases. The CDR3 has 16 residues.

This clone was seen a handful of times. This chain uses TRBV7-9 with TRBJ2-1, with TRBD2 identical over 7 bases. CDR1 and CDR2 from the germline V gene are SEHNR and FQNEAQ (reference sequence). The CDR3 covers 14 residues. V dropped 2 bases and J dropped 5; count of bases not matched to a gene: 3. The CDR3 DNA reads as TGTGCCAGCAGCTTACTAGCGGAAAACAATGAGCAGTTCTTC. This sequence encodes CASSLLAENNEQFF.

The rearrangement uses TRBV4-3 and TRBJ2-3, with D maybe TRBD1 (5 bases). V shed 1 base and J shed 4 bases, with 15 bases lying between them. The germline V gene has CDR1 LGHNA and CDR2 YSLEER. The CDR3 consists of 16 residues. The CDR3 coding sequence is TGCGCCAGCAGCCAAGCCCTCGACAGATCGGCAGATACGCAGTATTTT. Its protein product is CASSQALDRSADTQYF.

This chain links TRBV7-8 with TRBJ2-2; the D gene is possibly TRBD2 (5 bases). V lost 4 bases to trimming and J lost 3 bases, with 12 bases between them. Per germline, CDR1 SGHVS and CDR2 FQNEAQ. This CDR3 is built from 15 residues. CDR3 nucleotide sequence: TGTGCCAGCAGCTCTCTCCGGGATTACACCGGGGAGCTGTTTTTT. Protein product: CASSSLRDYTGELFF. Using reference TRBV7-8 and TRBJ2-2 for the parts outside the CDR3, the full variable domain is GAGVSQSPRYKVAKRGQDVALRCDPISGHVSLFWYQQALGQGPEFLTYFQNEAQLDKSGLPSDRFFAERPEGSVSTLKIQRTQQEDSAVYLCASSSLRDYTGELFFGEGSRLTVL.

This chain connects TRBV5-1 to TRBJ2-7, with 14 bases matching TRBD2. The CDR3 consists of 13 residues. V lost 4 bases, J lost 11 bases, and 5 bases stayed unmatched. The V gene's germline CDR1 is SGHRS and CDR2 YFSETQ. The CDR3 loop reads CASSPGLAGDEYF. The CDR3 DNA sequence: TGCGCCAGCAGCCCGGGACTAGCGGGAGATGAGTACTTC.